This T cell receptor beta chain was profiled in a study of blood T cell repertoires in COVID-19. Overall study context: The United States, Italy and Spain supplied acute and convalescent COVID-19 samples. The cDNA or gDNA used as material had been derived from T cells, B-cell-depleted T cells, or PBMCs.

Authors' methods: Nucleated cell counts were estimated from reference gene primer amplification. Produced via immunoSEQ multiplex PCR; TCRdb's table is partial and in-frame only. V and J calls and clone size follow that table, whereas D and trimming were derived from the DNA. The top ten hold roughly 6.4% of the sample, which has about 250,000 clones, about 82% seen once. The receptor was derived from a woman aged 55 to 70 with active or convalescent COVID-19. Sequenced input: peripheral blood.

CDR3 protein: CASSPPSSYEQYV. The DNA for the CDR3 is TGTGCCAGCTCACCACCCAGCTCCTACGAGCAGTACGTC. The chain is built from TRBV18 and TRBJ2-7; no firm D call. Trimming took 0 bases from V and 0 from J, leaving 3 bases between them. Germline CDR1 is KGHSH and CDR2 is LQKENI. CDR3 length: 13 amino acids.